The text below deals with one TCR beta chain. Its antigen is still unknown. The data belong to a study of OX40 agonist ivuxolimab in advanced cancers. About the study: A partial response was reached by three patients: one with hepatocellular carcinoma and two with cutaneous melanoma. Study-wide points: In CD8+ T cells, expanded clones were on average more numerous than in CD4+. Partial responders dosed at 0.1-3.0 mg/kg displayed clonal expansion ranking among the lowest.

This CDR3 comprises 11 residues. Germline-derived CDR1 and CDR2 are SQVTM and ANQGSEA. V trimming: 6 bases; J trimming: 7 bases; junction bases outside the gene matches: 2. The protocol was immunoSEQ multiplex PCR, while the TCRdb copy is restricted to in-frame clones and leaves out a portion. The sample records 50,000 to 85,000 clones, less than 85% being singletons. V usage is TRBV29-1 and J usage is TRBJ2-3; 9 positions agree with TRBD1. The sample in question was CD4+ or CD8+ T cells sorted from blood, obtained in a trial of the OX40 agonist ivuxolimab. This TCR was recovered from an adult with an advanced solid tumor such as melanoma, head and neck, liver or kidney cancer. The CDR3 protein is CSVDRGNTQYF. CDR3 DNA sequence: TGCAGCGTGGACAGGGGAAATACGCAGTATTTT.